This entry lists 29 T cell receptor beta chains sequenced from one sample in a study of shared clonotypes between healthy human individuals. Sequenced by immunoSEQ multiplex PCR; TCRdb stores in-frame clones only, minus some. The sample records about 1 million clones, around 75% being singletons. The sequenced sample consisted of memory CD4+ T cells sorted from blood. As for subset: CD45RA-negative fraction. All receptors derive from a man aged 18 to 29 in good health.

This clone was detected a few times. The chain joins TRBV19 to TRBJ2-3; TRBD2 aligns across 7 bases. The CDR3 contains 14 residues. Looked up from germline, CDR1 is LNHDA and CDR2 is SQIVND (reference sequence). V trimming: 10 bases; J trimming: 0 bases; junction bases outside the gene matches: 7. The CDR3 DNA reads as TGTGCCACTAGCGGTTTAACTAGCACAGATACGCAGTATTTT. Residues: CATSGLTSTDTQYF.

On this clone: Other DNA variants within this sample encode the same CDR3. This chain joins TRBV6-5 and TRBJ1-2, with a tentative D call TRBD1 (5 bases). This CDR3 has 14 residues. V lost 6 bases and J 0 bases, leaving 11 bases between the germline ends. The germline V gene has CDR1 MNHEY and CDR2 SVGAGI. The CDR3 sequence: CASRAGGTNYGYTF. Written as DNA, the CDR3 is TGTGCCAGCAGGGCCGGGGGAACTAACTATGGCTACACCTTC.

The CDR3 reads CASSPGTSGGADTQYF. The DNA for the CDR3 is TGTGCCAGCAGCCCAGGGACTAGCGGGGGGGCCGATACGCAGTATTTT. The chain joins TRBV7-3 to TRBJ2-3; TRBD2 matches at 16 bases. Unmatched junction bases numbered 5, after V lost 5 bases and J lost 6 bases. The CDR3 spans 16 residues. Per germline, CDR1 SGHTA and CDR2 FQGTGA.

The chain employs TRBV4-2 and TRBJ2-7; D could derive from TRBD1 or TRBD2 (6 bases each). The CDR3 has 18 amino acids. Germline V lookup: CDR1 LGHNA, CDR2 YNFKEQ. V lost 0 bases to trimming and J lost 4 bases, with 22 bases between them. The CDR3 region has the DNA TGTGCCAGCAGCCAAGATGTTAACCGGGGGCGGGTGAGGTACGAGCAGTACTTC. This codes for CASSQDVNRGRVRYEQYF.

The CDR3 spells CAWSVDLLPLAISYNEQFF. The CDR3 DNA reads as TGTGCCTGGAGTGTTGACCTTTTACCCCTAGCGATCTCCTACAATGAGCAGTTCTTC. The V gene is TRBV30, the J gene TRBJ2-1, with TRBD2 as a possible D gene (6 bases). This CDR3 has 19 amino acids. Trimming cost V 0 bases and J 0 bases, with 21 bases left between them. CDR1 and CDR2 from the germline V gene are GTSNPN and SVGIG (reference sequence).

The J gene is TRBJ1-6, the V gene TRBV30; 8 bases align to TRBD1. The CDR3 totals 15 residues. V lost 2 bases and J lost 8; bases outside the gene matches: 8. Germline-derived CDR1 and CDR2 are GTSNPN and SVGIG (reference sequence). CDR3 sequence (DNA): TGTGCCTGGAGTTTGCCAGGGGGCAGGTATTCACCCCTCCACTTT. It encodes CAWSLPGGRYSPLHF.

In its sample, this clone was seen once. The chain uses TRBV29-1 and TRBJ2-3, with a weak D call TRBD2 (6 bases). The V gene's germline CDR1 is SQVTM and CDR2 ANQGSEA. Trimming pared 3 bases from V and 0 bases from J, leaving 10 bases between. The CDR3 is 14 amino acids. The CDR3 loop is CSVEGSGSTDTQYF. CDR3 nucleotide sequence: TGCAGCGTTGAGGGTAGCGGAAGCACAGATACGCAGTATTTT.

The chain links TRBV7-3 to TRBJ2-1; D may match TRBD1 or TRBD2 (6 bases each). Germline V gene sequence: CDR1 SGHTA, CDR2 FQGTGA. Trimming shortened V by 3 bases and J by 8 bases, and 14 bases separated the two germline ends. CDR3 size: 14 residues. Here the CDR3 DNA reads TGTGCCAGCAGCTTTACGGGGGCTGGCGATGAGCAGTTCTTC. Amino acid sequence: CASSFTGAGDEQFF.

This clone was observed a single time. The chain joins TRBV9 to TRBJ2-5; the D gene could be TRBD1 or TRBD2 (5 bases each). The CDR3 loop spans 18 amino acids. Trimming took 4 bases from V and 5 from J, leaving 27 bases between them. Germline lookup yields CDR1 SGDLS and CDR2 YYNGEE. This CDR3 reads CASSPRLSQGLGVETQYF. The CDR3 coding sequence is TGTGCCAGCAGCCCCCGTTTGTCCCAAGGTCTGGGGGTGGAGACCCAGTACTTC.

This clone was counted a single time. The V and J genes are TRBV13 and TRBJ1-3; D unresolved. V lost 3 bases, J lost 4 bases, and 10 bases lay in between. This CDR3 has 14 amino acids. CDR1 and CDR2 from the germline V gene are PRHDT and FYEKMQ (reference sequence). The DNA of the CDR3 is TGTGCCAGCAGCTTTGGGCAGACCGGAAACACCATATATTTT. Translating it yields CASSFGQTGNTIYF.

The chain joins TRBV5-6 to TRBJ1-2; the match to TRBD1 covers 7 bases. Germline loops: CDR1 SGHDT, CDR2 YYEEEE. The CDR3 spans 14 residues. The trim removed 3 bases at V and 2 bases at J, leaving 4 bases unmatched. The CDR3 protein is CASSSGTANYGYTF. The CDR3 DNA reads TGTGCCAGCAGCTCGGGGACAGCAAACTATGGCTACACCTTC.

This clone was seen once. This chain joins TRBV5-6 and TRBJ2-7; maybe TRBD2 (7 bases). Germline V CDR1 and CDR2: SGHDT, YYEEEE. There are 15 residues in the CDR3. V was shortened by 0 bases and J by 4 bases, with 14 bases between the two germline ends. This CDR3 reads CASSLGAGAGYEQYF. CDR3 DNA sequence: TGTGCCAGCAGCTTGGGGGCGGGGGCCGGTTACGAGCAGTACTTC.

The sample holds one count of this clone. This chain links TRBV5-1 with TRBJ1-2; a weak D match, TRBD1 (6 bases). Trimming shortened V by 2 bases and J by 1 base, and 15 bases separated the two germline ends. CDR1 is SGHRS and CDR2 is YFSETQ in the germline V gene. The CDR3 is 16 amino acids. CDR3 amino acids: CASSLAGGESNYGYTF. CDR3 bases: TGCGCCAGCAGCTTAGCGGGGGGCGAGAGTAACTATGGCTACACCTTC.

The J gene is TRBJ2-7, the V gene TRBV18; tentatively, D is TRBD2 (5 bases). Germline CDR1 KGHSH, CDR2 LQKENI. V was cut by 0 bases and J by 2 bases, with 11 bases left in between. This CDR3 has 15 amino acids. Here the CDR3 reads CASSPPGLSTYEQYF. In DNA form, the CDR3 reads TGTGCCAGCTCACCACCCGGACTGAGTACCTACGAGCAGTACTTC.

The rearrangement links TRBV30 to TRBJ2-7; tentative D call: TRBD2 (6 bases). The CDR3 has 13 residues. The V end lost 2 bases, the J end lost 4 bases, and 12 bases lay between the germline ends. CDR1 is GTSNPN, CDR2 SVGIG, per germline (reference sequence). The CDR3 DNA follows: TGTGCCTGGAGTACCGGGACTCGTTACGAGCAGTACTTC. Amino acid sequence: CAWSTGTRYEQYF.

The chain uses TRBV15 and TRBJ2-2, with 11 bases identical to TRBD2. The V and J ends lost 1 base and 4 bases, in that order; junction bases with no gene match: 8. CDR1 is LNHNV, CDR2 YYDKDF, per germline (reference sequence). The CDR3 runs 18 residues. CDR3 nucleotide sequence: TGTGCCACCAGCAGAGGTGGTAGCGGGGGGGCGGGCACCGGGGAGCTGTTTTTT. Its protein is CATSRGGSGGAGTGELFF. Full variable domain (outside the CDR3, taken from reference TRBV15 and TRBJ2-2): DAMVIQNPRYQVTQFGKPVTLSCSQTLNHNVMYWYQQKSSQAPKLLFHYYDKDFNNEADTPDNFQSRRPNTSFCFLDIRSPGLGDTAMYLCATSRGGSGGAGTGELFFGEGSRLTVL.

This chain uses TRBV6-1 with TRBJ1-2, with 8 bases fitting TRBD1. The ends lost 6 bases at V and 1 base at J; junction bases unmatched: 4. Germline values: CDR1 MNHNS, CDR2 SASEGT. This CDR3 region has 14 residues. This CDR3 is CASSETGGNYGYTF. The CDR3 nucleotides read TGTGCCAGCAGCGAAACAGGGGGTAACTATGGCTACACCTTC.

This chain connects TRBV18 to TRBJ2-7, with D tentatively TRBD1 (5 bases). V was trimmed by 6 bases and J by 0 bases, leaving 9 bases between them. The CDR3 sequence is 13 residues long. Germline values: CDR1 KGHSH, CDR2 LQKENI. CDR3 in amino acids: CASSSDSSYEQYF. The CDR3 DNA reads TGTGCCAGCTCCAGCGACAGCTCCTACGAGCAGTACTTC.

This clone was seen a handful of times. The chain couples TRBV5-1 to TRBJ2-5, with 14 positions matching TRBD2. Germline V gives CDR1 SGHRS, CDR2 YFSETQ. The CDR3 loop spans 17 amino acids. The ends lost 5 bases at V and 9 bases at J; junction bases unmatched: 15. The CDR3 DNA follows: TGCGCCAGCAGTTCACAGGGGACTAGCGGGGGCCAAACGGCCCAGTACTTC. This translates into CASSSQGTSGGQTAQYF.

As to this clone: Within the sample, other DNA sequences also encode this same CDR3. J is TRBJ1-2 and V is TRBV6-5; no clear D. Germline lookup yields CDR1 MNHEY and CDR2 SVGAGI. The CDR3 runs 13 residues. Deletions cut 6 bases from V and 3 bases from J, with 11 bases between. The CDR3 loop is CASSRGRDYGYTF. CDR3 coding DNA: TGTGCCAGCAGCCGAGGACGCGACTATGGCTACACCTTC.

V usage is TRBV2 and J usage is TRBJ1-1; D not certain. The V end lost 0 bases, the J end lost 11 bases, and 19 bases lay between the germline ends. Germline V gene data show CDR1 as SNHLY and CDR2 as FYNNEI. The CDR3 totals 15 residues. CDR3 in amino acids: CASSEAPWAGSSAFF. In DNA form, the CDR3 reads TGTGCCAGCAGTGAAGCGCCGTGGGCGGGATCGTCCGCTTTCTTT.

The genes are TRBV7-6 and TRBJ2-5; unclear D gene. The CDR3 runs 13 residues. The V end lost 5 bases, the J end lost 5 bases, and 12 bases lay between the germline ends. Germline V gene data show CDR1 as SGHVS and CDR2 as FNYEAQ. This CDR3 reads CASSPGPAETQYF. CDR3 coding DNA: TGTGCCAGCAGCCCGGGCCCGGCGGAGACCCAGTACTTC.

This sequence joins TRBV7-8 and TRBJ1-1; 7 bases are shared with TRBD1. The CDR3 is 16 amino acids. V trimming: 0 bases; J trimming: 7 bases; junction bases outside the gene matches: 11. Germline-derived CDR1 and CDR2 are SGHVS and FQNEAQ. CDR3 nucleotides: TGTGCCAGCAGCTTAGCGGAGACAGGGCTATCCGGTGAAGCTTTCTTT. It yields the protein CASSLAETGLSGEAFF.

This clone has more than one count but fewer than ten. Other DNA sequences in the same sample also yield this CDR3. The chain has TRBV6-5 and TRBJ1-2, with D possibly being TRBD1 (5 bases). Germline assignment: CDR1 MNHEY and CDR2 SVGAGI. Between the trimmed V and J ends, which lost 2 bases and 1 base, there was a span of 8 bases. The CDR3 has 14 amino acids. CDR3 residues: CASSYGGLNYGYTF. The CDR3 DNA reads TGTGCCAGCAGTTACGGGGGTCTTAACTATGGCTACACCTTC.

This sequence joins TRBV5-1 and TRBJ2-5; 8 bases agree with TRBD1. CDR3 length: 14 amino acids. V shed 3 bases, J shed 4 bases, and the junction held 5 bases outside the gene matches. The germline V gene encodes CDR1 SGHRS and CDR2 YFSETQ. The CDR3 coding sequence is TGCGCCAGCAGCTACCTACAGGGGGGAGAGACCCAGTACTTC. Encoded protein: CASSYLQGGETQYF.

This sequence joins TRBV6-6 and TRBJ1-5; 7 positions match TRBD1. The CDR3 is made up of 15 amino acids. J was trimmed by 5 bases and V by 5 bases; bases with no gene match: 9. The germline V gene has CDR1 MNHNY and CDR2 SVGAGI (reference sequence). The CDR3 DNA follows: TGTGCCAGCAGTCTAAACCGGGACAGCTATCAGCCCCAGCATTTT. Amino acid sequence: CASSLNRDSYQPQHF.

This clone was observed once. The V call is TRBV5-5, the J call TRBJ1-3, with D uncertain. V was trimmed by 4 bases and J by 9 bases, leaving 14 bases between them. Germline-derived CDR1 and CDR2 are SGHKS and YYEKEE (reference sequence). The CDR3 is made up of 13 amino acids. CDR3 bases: TGTGCCAGCAGCCCTGGGAGTGTTAGCACCATATATTTT. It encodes CASSPGSVSTIYF.

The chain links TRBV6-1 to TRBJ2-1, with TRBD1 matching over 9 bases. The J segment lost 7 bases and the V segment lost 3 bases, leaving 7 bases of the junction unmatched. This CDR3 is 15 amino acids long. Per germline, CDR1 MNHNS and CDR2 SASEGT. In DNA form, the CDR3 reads TGTGCCAGCAGTGAGTCCGGGACAGGGTGGAATGAGCAGTTCTTC. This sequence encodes CASSESGTGWNEQFF.

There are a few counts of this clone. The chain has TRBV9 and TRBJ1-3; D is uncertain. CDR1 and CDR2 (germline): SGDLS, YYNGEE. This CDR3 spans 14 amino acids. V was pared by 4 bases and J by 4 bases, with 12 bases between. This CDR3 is CASSPPASGNTIYF. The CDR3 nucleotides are TGTGCCAGCAGCCCACCAGCATCAGGAAACACCATATATTTT. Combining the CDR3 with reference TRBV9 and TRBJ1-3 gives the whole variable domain DSGVTQTPKHLITATGQRVTLRCSPRSGDLSVYWYQQSLDQGLQFLIQYYNGEERAKGNILERFSAQQFPDLHSELNLSSLELGDSALYFCASSPPASGNTIYFGEGSWLTVV.